Listed here are 5 T cell receptor beta chains from one sample, sequenced in a study of T cells in Graves' hyperthyroidism and ophthalmopathy. RNA transcripts gave rise to amplified TCR beta CDR3 regions. HTBI primers drove first-round RT-PCR of the TCR CDR3. TCRdb analysed the multiplex PCR reads with MiXCR anew, one entry per CDR3 protein. The data show approximately 360,000 distinct CDR3 sequences, with about 25% seen just once and around 70% held by the top ten. Sequencing was done on a sample of blood. All receptors derive from a middle-aged man with Graves' hyperthyroidism.

This clonotype appeared many times. The chain couples TRBV7-2 to TRBJ2-7; TRBD1 is a possible D gene (5 bases). In germline, CDR1 is SGHTA, CDR2 FQGNSA. V was clipped by 5 bases and J by 0 bases, with 17 bases between them. CDR3 length: 16 amino acids. CDR3 DNA: TGTGCCAGCAGCCAATGGAGTACAGGAAACTCCTACGAGCAGTACTTC. This codes for CASSQWSTGNSYEQYF.

The J gene is TRBJ2-3, the V gene TRBV6-1; 8 bases are a match to TRBD2. Germline lookup yields CDR1 MNHNS and CDR2 SASEGT. The J segment lost 8 bases and the V segment lost 4 bases, leaving 11 bases of the junction unmatched. The CDR3 runs 15 residues. The CDR3 DNA is TGTGCCAGCAGTGTCACTAGCGGCCGAACCAGTACGCAGTATTTT. It specifies CASSVTSGRTSTQYF.

This clonotype came up a few times. The chain has TRBV11-1 and TRBJ2-5; D is perhaps TRBD2 (6 bases). The CDR3 covers 14 residues. V shed 1 base and J shed 4 bases, with 10 bases lying between them. CDR1 and CDR2 from the germline V gene are SGHAT and FQDESV (reference sequence). The CDR3 region is CASSLGTGAETQYF. CDR3 DNA: TGTGCCAGCAGCTTAGGGACGGGAGCAGAGACCCAGTACTTC.

This clonotype was counted ten times or more. The V and J genes are TRBV7-3 and TRBJ2-3; D might be TRBD2 (5 bases). The V and J ends lost 5 bases and 5 bases respectively, with 5 bases between them. The CDR3 covers 11 residues. From germline, CDR1 is SGHTA and CDR2 FQGTGA. The CDR3 DNA reads as TGTGCCAGCAGCGCGGGAGATACGCAGTATTTT. Its translation is CASSAGDTQYF.

The count of this clonotype is one. The chain carries TRBV6-1 and TRBJ2-7; 12 bases are a match to TRBD2. Germline lookup yields CDR1 MNHNS and CDR2 SASEGT. The CDR3 sequence is 17 residues long. V dropped 7 bases and J dropped 7; count of bases not matched to a gene: 17. The CDR3 protein is CASTGGTSGFKREEQYF. The CDR3, as DNA: TGTGCCAGCACCGGAGGGACTAGCGGGTTTAAGAGGGAGGAGCAGTACTTC.